This is a list of T cell receptor beta chains from one sample in a study of blood T cells in healthy people across ages. One entry per CDR3 protein, called by TCRdb with MiXCR from the 5' RACE reads. The repertoire has about 670,000 distinct CDR3 sequences, around 38% of them found once; the top ten carry about 30%. The specimen sequenced was blood. The receptors come from a man older than 75 in good health. Each CDR3 is given with its conserved first and last residue. Fields, in order: clone size, V gene, D gene, J gene, CDR3 protein, CDR3 DNA. A D gene is named only where the DNA matches it firmly. Size values are once, few and many counts, or a class for expanded clones, and some rows have none.

>few|TRBV4-3|TRBD1|TRBJ2-7
CASSQEGTDSYEQYF
TGCGCCAGCAGCCAAGAAGGGACAGATTCCTACGAGCAGTACTTC
>many|TRBV12-3/TRBV12-4|.|TRBJ2-5
CASSFGQETQYF
TGTGCCAGCAGTTTTGGGCAAGAGACCCAGTACTTC
>few|TRBV6-6|.|TRBJ2-7
CASMTGSPYEQYF
TGTGCCAGCATGACGGGGAGCCCCTACGAGCAGTACTTC
>.|TRBV5-1|TRBD1|TRBJ2-1
CASSPDRGKDNEQFF
TGCGCCAGCAGCCCGGACAGGGGTAAGGACAATGAGCAGTTCTTC
>.|TRBV12-3/TRBV12-4|.|TRBJ2-7
CASSYGGRSVYEQYF
TGTGCCAGCAGTTACGGGGGGCGTTCCGTCTACGAGCAGTACTTC
>.|TRBV29-1|TRBD1|TRBJ1-1
CSARDRATEAFF
TGCAGCGCGAGGGACAGGGCCACTGAAGCTTTCTTT
>few|TRBV27|TRBD2|TRBJ2-7
CASSSLLAGGTPQREQYF
TGTGCCAGCAGTTCCTTACTAGCGGGAGGAACCCCCCAAAGGGAGCAGTACTTC
>.|TRBV29-1|.|TRBJ2-1
CSVEKGGYNEQFF
TGCAGCGTTGAAAAGGGGGGTTACAATGAGCAGTTCTTC
>few|TRBV7-8|TRBD1|TRBJ2-1
CASSPADRADNEQFF
TGTGCCAGCAGCCCTGCGGACAGGGCTGACAATGAGCAGTTCTTC
>few|TRBV7-2|TRBD2|TRBJ2-3
CASSLRAGGHTDTQYF
TGTGCCAGCAGCTTAAGAGCGGGGGGGCACACAGATACGCAGTATTTT
>.|TRBV25-1|.|TRBJ2-1
CASSEYGARGGNEQFF
TGTGCCAGCAGTGAATATGGGGCGAGGGGTGGGAATGAGCAGTTCTTC
>.|TRBV18|.|TRBJ2-6
CASSLSGFSGANVLTF
TGTGCCAGCTCACTGTCGGGCTTCTCTGGGGCCAACGTCCTGACTTTC
>few|TRBV29-1|.|TRBJ2-7
CSVVHPRSTGQRGEQYF
TGCAGCGTCGTTCACCCCAGGTCGACGGGACAACGGGGCGAGCAGTACTTC
>few|TRBV7-2|.|TRBJ1-2
CASSLDHTGVGYTF
TGTGCCAGCAGCTTAGATCATACGGGGGTCGGCTACACCTTC
>.|TRBV4-3|TRBD2|TRBJ2-7
CASSQEHLAGGKEQYF
TGCGCCAGCAGCCAAGAACATCTAGCGGGGGGAAAAGAGCAGTACTTC
>.|TRBV9|.|TRBJ2-3
CASSLPKLAAADTQYF
TGTGCCAGCAGCCTCCCTAAACTAGCCGCCGCAGATACGCAGTATTTT
>few|TRBV9|.|TRBJ2-1
CASSVRPLLALIDEQFF
TGTGCCAGCAGCGTTCGACCGCTCCTAGCCCTAATTGATGAGCAGTTCTTC
>few|TRBV18|.|TRBJ1-1
CASSPIWDTEAFF
TGTGCCAGCTCACCAATTTGGGATACTGAAGCTTTCTTT
>many|TRBV29-1|TRBD1|TRBJ2-7
CSVEDRSGGDEQYF
TGCAGCGTTGAAGATCGATCAGGGGGCGACGAGCAGTACTTC
>many|TRBV12-3/TRBV12-4|TRBD1|TRBJ2-3
CASSARDRGTDTQYF
TGTGCCAGCAGTGCACGGGACAGGGGCACAGATACGCAGTATTTT
>.|TRBV28|.|TRBJ2-2
CATRYMGGRTGELFF
TGTGCCACCCGTTATATGGGGGGTCGGACCGGGGAGCTGTTTTTT
>.|TRBV2|TRBD1|TRBJ2-1
CASSEAHRGEQFF
TGTGCCAGCAGTGAAGCGCACAGGGGTGAGCAGTTCTTC
>few|TRBV19|.|TRBJ2-7
CASSIRGGSSGTYEQYF
TGTGCCAGTAGTATCAGGGGGGGGAGTTCCGGAACCTACGAGCAGTACTTC
>.|TRBV20-1|.|TRBJ2-7
CSALAGTHFHEQYF
TGCAGTGCCCTGGCCGGGACTCACTTTCACGAGCAGTACTTC
>once|TRBV6-2/TRBV6-3|TRBD2|TRBJ2-3
CASSPGLAGHTDTQYF
TGTGCCAGCAGTCCGGGACTAGCGGGGCACACAGATACGCAGTATTTT
>.|TRBV28|TRBD2|TRBJ2-7
CASSFLAGAYEQYF
TGTGCCAGCAGTTTTCTAGCGGGAGCCTACGAGCAGTACTTC
>.|TRBV7-2|TRBD1|TRBJ1-6
CANSGLEGQTASSYNSPLHF
TGTGCCAACAGCGGACTAGAGGGACAGACCGCGAGCTCCTATAATTCACCCCTCCACTTT
>few|TRBV2|.|TRBJ1-2
CASSEGDVNGYTF
TGTGCCAGCAGTGAAGGGGACGTAAATGGCTACACCTTC
>.|TRBV20-1|TRBD2|TRBJ2-3
CSASRPAGGGVADTQYF
TGCAGTGCTAGCCGACCAGCGGGAGGGGGGGTCGCAGATACGCAGTATTTT
>many|TRBV5-1|.|TRBJ1-5
CASSLGPRNSNQPQHF
TGCGCCAGCAGCTTGGGACCGCGAAATAGCAATCAGCCCCAGCATTTT
>few|TRBV20-1|.|TRBJ2-7
CSASDRSYEQYF
TGCAGTGCCAGCGACAGGTCCTACGAGCAGTACTTC
>few|TRBV20-1|TRBD2|TRBJ2-5
CSARDREGGLETQYF
TGCAGTGCTAGAGACAGGGAGGGAGGGTTGGAGACCCAGTACTTC
>.|TRBV20-1|TRBD2|TRBJ2-1
CSARLLAGGRSGHEQFF
TGCAGTGCTAGATTACTAGCGGGAGGCAGGAGCGGCCATGAGCAGTTCTTC
>few|TRBV7-2|.|TRBJ1-4
CASSLSGAREKLFF
TGTGCCAGCAGCTTATCGGGGGCGCGGGAAAAACTGTTTTTT
>.|TRBV5-1|.|TRBJ2-1
CASSLAVQGYNEQFF
TGCGCCAGCAGCTTGGCGGTGCAGGGCTACAATGAGCAGTTCTTC
>.|TRBV7-2|.|TRBJ2-7
CASSLIPSGYEQYF
TGTGCCAGCAGCCTTATACCTTCAGGTTACGAGCAGTACTTC
>once|TRBV25-1|TRBD2|TRBJ2-3
CASSPGVAGATDTQYF
TGTGCCAGCAGTCCCGGGGTAGCGGGAGCCACAGATACGCAGTATTTT
>.|TRBV11-3|TRBD1|TRBJ2-3
CASSVSRGTDAQYF
TGTGCCAGCAGCGTTTCTAGGGGGACAGATGCGCAGTATTTT
>few|TRBV20-1|.|TRBJ1-2
CSAPRGGRSRGYTF
TGCAGTGCTCCCAGAGGTGGCAGGTCGAGGGGCTACACCTTC
>.|TRBV6-1|TRBD2|TRBJ2-6
CASRPLAGGPGANVLTF
TGTGCCAGCAGACCACTAGCGGGGGGGCCTGGGGCCAACGTCCTGACTTTC
>many|TRBV29-1|.|TRBJ1-2
CSVEERIYGYTF
TGCAGCGTTGAAGAACGGATATATGGCTACACCTTC
>.|TRBV28|TRBD2|TRBJ2-1
CASIGQGGTSGRASYNEQFF
TGTGCCAGCATTGGACAGGGGGGGACTAGCGGGAGGGCCTCCTACAATGAGCAGTTCTTC
>.|TRBV7-3|TRBD2|TRBJ2-1
CASSLGGSVDEQFF
TGTGCCAGCAGCTTAGGCGGGAGCGTCGATGAGCAGTTCTTC
>few|TRBV18|TRBD1|TRBJ2-4
CASSPGTGVGKNIQYF
TGTGCCAGCTCACCCGGGACAGGGGTCGGCAAAAACATTCAGTACTTC
>few|TRBV24-1|.|TRBJ2-7
CATSDLMASSGQYF
TGTGCCACCAGTGATTTGATGGCCTCTTCGGGGCAGTACTTC
>few|TRBV12-3/TRBV12-4|.|TRBJ2-3
CASSLGPSTDAQYF
TGTGCCAGCAGTTTGGGCCCTAGCACAGATGCGCAGTATTTT
>few|TRBV18|.|TRBJ2-7
CASSSKGALEQYF
TGTGCCAGCTCATCAAAGGGAGCGCTCGAGCAGTACTTC
>.|TRBV12-3/TRBV12-4|.|TRBJ2-3
CASRRGADMEYF
TGTGCCAGCAGGAGGGGAGCAGATATGGAGTATTTT
>few|TRBV14|.|TRBJ2-7
CASSQDSLPTYEQYF
TGTGCCAGTAGCCAAGACTCACTCCCTACCTACGAGCAGTACTTC
>.|TRBV7-2|TRBD2|TRBJ2-6
CASSSSPGLASSGANVLTF
TGTGCCAGCAGCTCATCACCGGGACTAGCGAGCTCTGGGGCCAACGTCCTGACTTTC
>.|TRBV7-2|TRBD2|TRBJ2-1
CASSRGPGGAFYDEQFF
TGTGCCAGCAGCCGGGGGCCGGGAGGGGCGTTTTATGATGAGCAGTTCTTC
>.|TRBV5-1|TRBD2|TRBJ2-5
CASSSGTSAKETQYF
TGCGCCAGCAGCTCCGGGACTAGCGCAAAAGAGACCCAGTACTTC
>.|TRBV12-3/TRBV12-4|TRBD2|TRBJ2-1
CASSPRGGYLNEQFF
TGTGCCAGCTCTCCGCGGGGGGGGTACTTGAATGAGCAGTTCTTC